This T cell receptor beta chain was observed in a study of shared clonotypes between healthy human individuals. Splitting the CD4+ cells yielded a CD45RA+ naive subset and a CD45RA-negative memory subset. Details on this clone: As yet, its antigen is unknown.

Assay: immunoSEQ multiplex PCR; the TCRdb copy retains only in-frame clones and omits some. The table records about 1 million clones, 65% to 75% of them present only once. General study findings and limits: For sorted subsets, rarefaction showed incomplete sequencing despite large depth. For naive CD4 cells, approximately 5% of clonotypes were shared across a handful of donors.

This CDR3 contains 17 residues. The ends lost 0 bases at V and 0 bases at J; junction bases unmatched: 9. Germline V gene data show CDR1 as GTSNPN and CDR2 as SVGIG (reference sequence). V is TRBV30 and J is TRBJ2-7; 9 bases map to TRBD2. Input material: memory CD4+ T cells sorted from blood. The subset was: CD45RA-negative fraction. This receptor was obtained from a young man in good health. CDR3 nucleotides: TGTGCCTGGAGTGTATTTCGCGGGAGGGTTCTCTCCTACGAGCAGTACTTC. Protein sequence: CAWSVFRGRVLSYEQYF.